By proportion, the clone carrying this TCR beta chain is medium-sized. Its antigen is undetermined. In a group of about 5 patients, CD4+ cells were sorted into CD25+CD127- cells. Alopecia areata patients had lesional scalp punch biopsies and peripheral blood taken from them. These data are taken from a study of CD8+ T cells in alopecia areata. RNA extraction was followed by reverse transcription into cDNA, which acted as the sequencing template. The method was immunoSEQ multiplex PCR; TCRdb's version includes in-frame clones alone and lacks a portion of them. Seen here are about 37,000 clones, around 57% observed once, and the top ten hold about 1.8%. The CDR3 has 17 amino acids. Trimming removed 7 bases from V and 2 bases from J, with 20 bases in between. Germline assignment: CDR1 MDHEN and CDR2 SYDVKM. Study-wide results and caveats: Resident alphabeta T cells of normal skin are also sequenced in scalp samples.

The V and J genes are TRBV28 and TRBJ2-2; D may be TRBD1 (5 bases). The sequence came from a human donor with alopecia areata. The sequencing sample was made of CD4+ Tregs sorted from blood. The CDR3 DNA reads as TGTGCCAGCACCCAGGGCGCGACATGGAAAAACACCGGGGAGCTGTTTTTT. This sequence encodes CASTQGATWKNTGELFF.